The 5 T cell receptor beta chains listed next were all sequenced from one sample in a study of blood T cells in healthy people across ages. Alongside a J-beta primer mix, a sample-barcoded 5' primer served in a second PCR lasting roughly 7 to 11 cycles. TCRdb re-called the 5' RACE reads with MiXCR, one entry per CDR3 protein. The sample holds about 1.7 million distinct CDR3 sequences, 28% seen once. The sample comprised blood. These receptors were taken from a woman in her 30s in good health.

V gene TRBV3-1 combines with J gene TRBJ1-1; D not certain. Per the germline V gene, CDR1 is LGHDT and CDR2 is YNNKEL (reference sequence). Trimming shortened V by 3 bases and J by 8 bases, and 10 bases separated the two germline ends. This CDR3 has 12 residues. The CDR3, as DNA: TGTGCCAGCAGCCAGGGGTGGTGGGAAGCTTTCTTT. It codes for CASSQGWWEAFF. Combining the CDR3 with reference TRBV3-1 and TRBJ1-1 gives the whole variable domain DTAVSQTPKYLVTQMGNDKSIKCEQNLGHDTMYWYKQDSKKFLKIMFSYNNKELIINETVPNRFSPKSPDKAHLNLHINSLELGDSAVYFCASSQGWWEAFFGQGTRLTVV.

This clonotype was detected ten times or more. The CDR3 is CSARPVPDTQYF. CDR3 nucleotide sequence: TGCAGCGCCAGGCCCGTCCCAGATACGCAGTATTTT. This chain uses TRBV29-1 with TRBJ2-3; no reliable D call. This CDR3 spans 12 amino acids. Per germline, CDR1 SQVTM and CDR2 ANQGSEA. The V end lost 7 bases, the J end lost 4 bases, and 12 bases lay between the germline ends.

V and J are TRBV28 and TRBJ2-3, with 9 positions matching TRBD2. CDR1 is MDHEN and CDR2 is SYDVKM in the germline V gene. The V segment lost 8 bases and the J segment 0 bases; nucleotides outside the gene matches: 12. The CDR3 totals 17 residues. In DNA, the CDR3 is TGTGCCAGCCGCGCCTACAGCGGGGGGAGAAGCACAGATACGCAGTATTTT. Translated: CASRAYSGGRSTDTQYF. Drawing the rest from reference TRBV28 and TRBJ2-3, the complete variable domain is DVKVTQSSRYLVKRTGEKVFLECVQDMDHENMFWYRQDPGLGLRLIYFSYDVKMKEKGDIPEGYSVSREKKERFSLILESASTNQTSMYLCASRAYSGGRSTDTQYFGPGTRLTVL.

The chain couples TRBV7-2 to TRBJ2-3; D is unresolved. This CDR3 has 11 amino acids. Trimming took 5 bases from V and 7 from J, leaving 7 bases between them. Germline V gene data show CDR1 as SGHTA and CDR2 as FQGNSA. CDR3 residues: CASSPVNTQYF. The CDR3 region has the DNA TGTGCCAGCAGCCCCGTAAATACGCAGTATTTT.

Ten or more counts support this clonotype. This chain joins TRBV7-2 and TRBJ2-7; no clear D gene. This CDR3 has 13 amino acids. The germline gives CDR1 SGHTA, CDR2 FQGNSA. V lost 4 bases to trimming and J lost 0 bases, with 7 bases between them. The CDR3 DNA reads TGTGCCAGCAGCTCCGCCTCCTCCTACGAGCAGTACTTC. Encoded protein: CASSSASSYEQYF.